A single sample is the source of the 29 T cell receptor beta chains below, sequenced in a study of response to subunit inactivated influenza vaccine. MiXCR was run by TCRdb on the RT-PCR reads, yielding one entry per CDR3 protein. The table records hundreds of thousands of distinct CDR3 sequences, 10% to 15% of them present only once. Sequencing was performed on PBMCs from blood, taken 40 to 50 days after vaccination. The receptors derive from a man aged 45-60 years who received an inactivated influenza vaccine.

This sequence joins TRBV6-5 and TRBJ2-1; D possibly corresponds to TRBD2 (5 bases). Between the trimmed V and J ends, which lost 4 bases and 11 bases, there was a span of 12 bases. Germline CDR1 and CDR2: MNHEY and SVGAGI. CDR3 size: 12 residues. In nucleotides, the CDR3 is TGTGCCAGCAGTTCGGGGTGTGGACAGCAGTTCTTC. This sequence encodes CASSSGCGQQFF.

This clonotype occurred many times. This chain uses TRBV12-3 or TRBV12-4 with TRBJ2-3, with 7 bases matching TRBD1. V dropped 3 bases and J dropped 7; count of bases not matched to a gene: 4. The CDR3 is made up of 13 amino acids. Here the CDR3 reads CASSFYRGYTQYF. In DNA, the CDR3 is TGTGCCAGCAGTTTCTACAGGGGCTATACGCAGTATTTT.

This clonotype has just a few counts. CDR3 protein: CATSQGGDQPQHF. The CDR3 DNA reads as TGTGCCACCAGTCAAGGGGGAGATCAGCCCCAGCATTTT. The rearrangement links TRBV24-1 to TRBJ1-5; tentative D call: TRBD1 (6 bases). Germline CDR1 and CDR2: KGHDR and SFDVKD. Trimming removed 6 bases from V and 5 bases from J, with 10 bases in between. The CDR3 totals 13 residues.

Many counts were recorded for this clonotype. The chain is built from TRBV4-3 and TRBJ1-6; D uncertain. CDR3 length equals 16 residues. The germline V and J ends were trimmed by 0 bases and 7 bases, with 13 bases remaining between them. CDR1 and CDR2 from the germline V gene are LGHNA and YSLEER. The DNA for the CDR3 is TGCGCCAGCAGCCAAGATTTGGGGTTGGGGAATTCACCCCTCCACTTT. It codes for CASSQDLGLGNSPLHF.

This clonotype appeared a few times. The genes are TRBV9 and TRBJ2-7, with a weak D call TRBD2 (6 bases). This CDR3 contains 15 residues. Trimming pared 5 bases from V and 5 bases from J, leaving 20 bases between. Looked up from germline, CDR1 is SGDLS and CDR2 is YYNGEE. CDR3 in DNA: TGTGCCAGCAGTAAAGAAGGGCAGGGAGGCGACGAGCAGTACTTC. It codes for CASSKEGQGGDEQYF. The entire variable domain, with the rest obtained from reference TRBV9 and TRBJ2-7, is as follows: DSGVTQTPKHLITATGQRVTLRCSPRSGDLSVYWYQQSLDQGLQFLIQYYNGEERAKGNILERFSAQQFPDLHSELNLSSLELGDSALYFCASSKEGQGGDEQYFGPGTRLTVT.

This sequence joins TRBV2 and TRBJ1-1, with D unresolved. Looked up from germline, CDR1 is SNHLY and CDR2 is FYNNEI. V was clipped by 7 bases and J by 1 base, with 7 bases between them. The CDR3 is made up of 12 amino acids. The CDR3 nucleotides read TGTGCCAGCAACGCTGGGAACACTGAAGCTTTCTTT. This gives the protein CASNAGNTEAFF.

The genes are TRBV12-3 or TRBV12-4 and TRBJ2-1; D remains unclear. This CDR3 contains 17 residues. Trimming shortened V by 3 bases and J by 6 bases, and 21 bases separated the two germline ends. The CDR3 coding sequence is TGTGCCAGCAGTTTCCTAGAGTCCGTACGGAGATCCAATGAGCAGTTCTTC. Amino acids: CASSFLESVRRSNEQFF.

This clonotype has at least ten counts. The V call is TRBV5-6, the J call TRBJ2-3; TRBD1 is a possible D gene (6 bases). The germline V and J ends were trimmed by 6 bases and 0 bases, with 20 bases remaining between them. The germline gives CDR1 SGHDT, CDR2 YYEEEE. The CDR3 sequence is 17 residues long. This CDR3 reads CASNTILTGSSTDTQYF. In DNA form, the CDR3 reads TGTGCCAGCAACACCATATTAACAGGGTCCAGCACAGATACGCAGTATTTT.

The chain carries TRBV9 and TRBJ2-3; 10 nucleotides line up with TRBD2. The CDR3 runs to 16 residues. The trim removed 4 bases at V and 6 bases at J, leaving 11 bases unmatched. CDR1 is SGDLS and CDR2 is YYNGEE in the germline V gene. The CDR3 here is CASSPLAGPRGDTQYF. The CDR3 DNA follows: TGTGCCAGCAGCCCACTAGCGGGGCCCCGGGGGGATACGCAGTATTTT.

This clonotype was recorded at least ten times. The chain has TRBV19 and TRBJ2-2; tentatively, D is TRBD1 (5 bases). The CDR3 runs to 14 residues. CDR1 LNHDA and CDR2 SQIVND come from the germline V gene (reference sequence). Trimming took 3 bases from V and 4 from J, leaving 9 bases between them. CDR3 nucleotide sequence: TGTGCCAGTAGTATCCAGGGCGCCACCGGGGAGCTGTTTTTT. Its translation is CASSIQGATGELFF.

This clonotype was found a few times. J is TRBJ2-7 and V is TRBV4-1; 8 bases match TRBD1. Germline loops: CDR1 MGHRA, CDR2 YSYEKL. J gave up 2 bases and V 3 bases, and 9 bases lay outside the gene matches. The length of the CDR3 is 16 residues. This chain's CDR3 is CASSQTGDITPYEQYF. The CDR3 region has the DNA TGCGCCAGCAGCCAGACAGGGGACATTACCCCCTACGAGCAGTACTTC.

In this sample, this clonotype turned up a few times. The chain couples TRBV28 to TRBJ2-2; TRBD1 might be the D (5 bases). CDR1 is MDHEN, CDR2 SYDVKM, per germline. Between the trimmed V and J ends, which lost 2 bases and 1 base, there was a span of 8 bases. The CDR3 sequence is 15 residues long. Here the CDR3 reads CASSLGAVNTGELFF. The CDR3 DNA reads as TGTGCCAGCAGTTTAGGGGCTGTGAACACCGGGGAGCTGTTTTTT.

This clonotype has more than one count but fewer than ten. The gene calls are TRBV29-1 and TRBJ2-7, with 12 bases fitting TRBD2. The CDR3 extends over 14 amino acids. Germline V gene sequence: CDR1 SQVTM, CDR2 ANQGSEA. Unmatched junction bases numbered 4, after V lost 7 bases and J lost 0 bases. CDR3 nucleotide sequence: TGCAGCGGGCGGACTAGCGGGAACTCCTACGAGCAGTACTTC. Its protein product is CSGRTSGNSYEQYF.

The table lists this clonotype with many counts. The genes are TRBV3-1 and TRBJ2-7, with D possibly matching TRBD1 (6 bases). V was trimmed by 1 base and J by 5 bases, leaving 12 bases between them. Looked up from germline, CDR1 is LGHDT and CDR2 is YNNKEL (reference sequence). This CDR3 has 14 amino acids. CDR3 nucleotide sequence: TGTGCCAGCAGCCAAGGGACAGTAAGGGACGAGCAGTACTTC. Amino acid sequence: CASSQGTVRDEQYF.

As concerns this clonotype: A read error may produce the germline difference seen at one junction end. V and J are TRBV7-9 and TRBJ2-7; a possible D gene is TRBD1 (5 bases). The CDR3 contains 16 residues. Germline V gene sequence: CDR1 SEHNR, CDR2 FQNEAQ (reference sequence). CDR3: CANSPGWTTHLYEQYF. In DNA form, the CDR3 reads TGTGCCAACAGCCCCGGCTGGACAACACACCTCTACGAGCAGTACTTC.

The rearrangement links TRBV6-2 or TRBV6-3 to TRBJ2-2; D not resolved. The CDR3 extends over 12 amino acids. V was clipped by 0 bases and J by 9 bases, with 5 bases between them. Germline-derived CDR1 and CDR2 are MNHEY and SVGEGT. As DNA, the CDR3 is TGTGCCAGCAGTTACTCGATCAGGGAGCTGTTTTTT. Its translation: CASSYSIRELFF.

This clonotype was seen ten or more times. Written as DNA, the CDR3 is TGTGCCAGCAGTCTGGGCATCACCTTCTCTGGAAACACCATATATTTT. Amino acids: CASSLGITFSGNTIYF. The V gene is TRBV6-1, the J gene TRBJ1-3, with no clear D. Germline lookup yields CDR1 MNHNS and CDR2 SASEGT. Deletions cut 5 bases from V and 0 bases from J, with 14 bases between. There are 16 residues in the CDR3.

This clonotype was detected a few times. The V gene is TRBV12-3 or TRBV12-4, the J gene TRBJ2-5; 9 positions match TRBD1. CDR3 size: 14 residues. J lost 5 bases, V lost 5 bases, and 6 bases had no gene match. CDR3 amino acids: CASSPTGGWETQYF. The CDR3 bases are TGTGCCAGCAGTCCGACAGGGGGGTGGGAGACCCAGTACTTC.

This chain connects TRBV7-9 to TRBJ2-7; D unclear. The germline V gene has CDR1 SEHNR and CDR2 FQNEAQ (reference sequence). The ends were cut back, 5 bases at V and 5 bases at J, with 10 bases in the middle. This CDR3 has 12 residues. CDR3 in DNA: TGTGCCAGCAGCGCAGGTATCCACGAGCAGTACTTC. It codes for CASSAGIHEQYF.

This clonotype was counted ten times or more. CDR3 in amino acids: CASTQGRYDGYTF. The CDR3 DNA reads as TGTGCCAGCACTCAGGGGCGGTATGATGGCTACACCTTC. The chain has TRBV12-3 or TRBV12-4 and TRBJ1-2; possible D gene TRBD1, 6 bases. With 7 bases removed from V and 6 bases from J, the gap between germline ends came to 15 bases. This CDR3 is built from 13 residues.

The chain joins TRBV7-2 to TRBJ2-5; TRBD1 or TRBD2 may be the D gene (6 bases each). The CDR3 spans 15 residues. CDR1 and CDR2 (germline): SGHTA, FQGNSA. V lost 4 bases and J 5 bases, leaving 17 bases between the germline ends. Here the CDR3 DNA reads TGTGCCAGCAGCTCACCAGGAGGGGGAAGTGAGACCCAGTACTTC. This codes for CASSSPGGGSETQYF.

This sequence joins TRBV6-6 and TRBJ2-1, with D perhaps matching TRBD2 (7 bases). The CDR3 length is 12 residues. V gave up 7 bases and J gave up 7 bases, with 11 bases separating them. CDR1 and CDR2 from the germline V gene are MNHNY and SVGAGI (reference sequence). Written as DNA, the CDR3 is TGTGCCAGCAAAGGGGGGGGGAATGAGCAGTTCTTC. This gives the protein CASKGGGNEQFF.

This clonotype was counted a few times. The chain joins TRBV27 to TRBJ2-1, with 8 bases fitting TRBD2. CDR1 is MNHEY, CDR2 SMNVEV, per germline (reference sequence). Losses at the gene ends were 0 bases for V and 9 bases for J; bases not matched to a gene: 7. The length of the CDR3 is 15 residues. CDR3 nucleotide sequence: TGTGCCAGCAGTTTATCGTATACTAGCGGTGTTGAGCAGTTCTTC. It is translated as CASSLSYTSGVEQFF.

This clonotype has at least ten counts. This chain links TRBV9 with TRBJ2-7; TRBD2 matches 8 bases. CDR1 is SGDLS, CDR2 YYNGEE, per germline. The junction had 13 bases not matched to a gene; V was cut back by 4 bases and J by 4 bases. The CDR3 length is 16 residues. CDR3 loop: CASSSGGGTSIYEQYF. The CDR3 nucleotides read TGTGCCAGCAGCTCAGGAGGCGGGACTAGTATTTACGAGCAGTACTTC. Combining the CDR3 with reference TRBV9 and TRBJ2-7 gives the whole variable domain DSGVTQTPKHLITATGQRVTLRCSPRSGDLSVYWYQQSLDQGLQFLIQYYNGEERAKGNILERFSAQQFPDLHSELNLSSLELGDSALYFCASSSGGGTSIYEQYFGPGTRLTVT.

This clonotype was observed a handful of times. The rearrangement links TRBV7-2 to TRBJ2-5; D ambiguous. Germline assignment: CDR1 SGHTA and CDR2 FQGNSA. The CDR3 is made up of 12 amino acids. Trimming stripped 1 base from V and 10 bases from J, with 10 bases between. As DNA, the CDR3 is TGTGCCAGCAGCTTAGGTCCGGCAGTCCAGTACTTC. Amino acid sequence: CASSLGPAVQYF.

In its sample, this clonotype was seen a few times. This sequence joins TRBV6-4 and TRBJ1-1, with 7 bases fitting TRBD1. Germline values: CDR1 MRHNA, CDR2 SNTAGT. The CDR3 is made up of 13 amino acids. The trim removed 6 bases at V and 3 bases at J, leaving 4 bases unmatched. CDR3 nucleotide sequence: TGTGCCAGCAGAGACAGGGAAGACACTGAAGCTTTCTTT. It is translated as CASRDREDTEAFF.

V and J are TRBV3-1 and TRBJ2-1; 10 bases align to TRBD1. The junction had 17 bases not matched to a gene; V was cut back by 5 bases and J by 7 bases. This CDR3 comprises 18 residues. The germline gives CDR1 LGHDT, CDR2 YNNKEL (reference sequence). DNA of the CDR3: TGTGCCAGCAGCAAGCAGGTCCCTGGGACAGGGGTGGTTAATGAGCAGTTCTTC. Its protein is CASSKQVPGTGVVNEQFF.

The gene calls are TRBV30 and TRBJ1-1, with 8 bases aligning to TRBD1. Germline lookup yields CDR1 GTSNPN and CDR2 SVGIG (reference sequence). V was pared by 3 bases and J by 1 base, with 4 bases of the junction left unmatched. The CDR3 length is 14 residues. In DNA, the CDR3 is TGTGCCTGGAGCGAGGGACAGGCGAACACTGAAGCTTTCTTT. The encoded protein is CAWSEGQANTEAFF.

The V gene is TRBV12-3 or TRBV12-4, the J gene TRBJ1-5; D is undetermined. The CDR3 runs to 15 residues. Trimming stripped 3 bases from V and 4 bases from J, with 13 bases between. CDR3 region: CASSLDGRLNQPQHF. In nucleotides, the CDR3 is TGTGCCAGCAGTTTGGATGGTAGGTTAAATCAGCCCCAGCATTTT.